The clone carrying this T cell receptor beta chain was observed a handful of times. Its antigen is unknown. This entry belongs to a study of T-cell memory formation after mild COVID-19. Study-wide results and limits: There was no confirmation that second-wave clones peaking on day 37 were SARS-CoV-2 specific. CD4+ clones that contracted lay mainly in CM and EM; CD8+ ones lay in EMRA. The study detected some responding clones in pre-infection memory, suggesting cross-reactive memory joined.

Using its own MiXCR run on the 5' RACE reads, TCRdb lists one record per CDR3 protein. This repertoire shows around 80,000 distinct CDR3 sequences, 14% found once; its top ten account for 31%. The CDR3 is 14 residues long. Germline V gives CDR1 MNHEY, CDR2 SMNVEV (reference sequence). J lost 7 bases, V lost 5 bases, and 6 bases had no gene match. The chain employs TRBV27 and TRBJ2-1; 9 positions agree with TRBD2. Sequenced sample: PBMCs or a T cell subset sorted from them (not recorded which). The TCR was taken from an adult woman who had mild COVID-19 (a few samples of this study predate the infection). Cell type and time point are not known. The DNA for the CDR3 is TGTGCCAGCAGTGGATTAAGCGGGAGGAATGAGCAGTTCTTC. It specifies CASSGLSGRNEQFF.